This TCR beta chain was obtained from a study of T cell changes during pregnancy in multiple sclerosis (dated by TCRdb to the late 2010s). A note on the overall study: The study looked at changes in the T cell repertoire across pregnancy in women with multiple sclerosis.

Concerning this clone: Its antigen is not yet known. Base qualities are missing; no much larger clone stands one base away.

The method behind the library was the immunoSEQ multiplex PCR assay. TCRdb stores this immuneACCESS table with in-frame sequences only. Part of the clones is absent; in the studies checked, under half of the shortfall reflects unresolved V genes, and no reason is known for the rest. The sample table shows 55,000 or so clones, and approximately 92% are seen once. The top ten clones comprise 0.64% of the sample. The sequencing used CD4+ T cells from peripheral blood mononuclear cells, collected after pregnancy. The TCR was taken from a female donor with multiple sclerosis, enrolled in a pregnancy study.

CDR3 loop: CASSSLGTGGTEAFF. Here is the DNA: TGTGCCAGCAGTTCCCTAGGGACAGGGGGAACCGAAGCTTTCTTT. The chain is made from TRBV27 and TRBJ1-1, and TRBD1 aligns with 11 junction nucleotides. The germline V gene encodes CDR1 MNHEY and CDR2 SMNVEV (reference sequence). Trimming accounts for 4 bases at V and 8 bases at J, while the number of junction bases matched to no gene is 9. The cysteine opens and the phenylalanine closes a CDR3 of 15 amino acids. The sequence is cut down to CDR3 DNA, 45 bases in frame from base 1.